This T cell receptor (beta chain) was identified during a study of control samples from healthy donors and cancer patients. The CDR3 contains 14 residues. Trimming at V came to 6 bases and at J to 4 bases, leaving 7 bases not matched to a gene. CDR1 LGHDT and CDR2 YNNKEL come from the germline V gene (reference sequence). Only in-frame clones appear in the TCRdb table, and some are missing; sequencing was by immunoSEQ multiplex PCR. This sample has nearly 35,000 clones, with around 93% found just once. Sequencing was performed on PBMCs. This TCR was recovered from a man aged 40-49 years with colorectal cancer. The genes are TRBV3-1 (or the pseudogene TRBV3-2) and TRBJ2-5, with 8 bases lining up with TRBD2. The CDR3 is CASRPRGGIETQYF. As DNA, the CDR3 is TGTGCCAGCAGGCCTCGGGGGGGCATAGAGACCCAGTACTTC.